This section outlines one TCR beta chain sequence together with its context. V lost 1 base and J lost 0, with 10 bases in between. Germline CDR1 and CDR2: SGDLS and YYNGEE. The CDR3 length is 15 residues. This record comes from a study of T cell changes during pregnancy in multiple sclerosis. Sequencing used immunoSEQ multiplex PCR; TCRdb keeps in-frame clones, though not all of them. The sample carries about 47,000 clones, roughly 90% recorded once. Specimen: peripheral blood, collected in the first trimester of pregnancy. The clonotype comes from a female donor with multiple sclerosis, enrolled in a pregnancy study. V is TRBV9 and J is TRBJ1-1; D is unresolved. The CDR3 protein is CASSVMGSLNTEAFF. The CDR3 nucleotides are TGTGCCAGCAGCGTAATGGGCAGCCTGAACACTGAAGCTTTCTTT.